This paragraph covers one T cell receptor (beta chain) sequence. The antigen is unknown. TCRdb's table, derived via immunoSEQ multiplex PCR, lists solely in-frame clones and lacks some. This table holds 70,000 to 75,000 clones, roughly 94% found once. The sample belongs to a study of cytomegalovirus exposure and HLA in healthy donors. The CDR3 sequence is 14 residues long. Trimming removed 4 bases from V and 1 base from J, with 10 bases in between. From germline, CDR1 is SGHDT and CDR2 YYEEEE. Points from the study as a whole: The study designated 150 or so TCR beta chains cytomegalovirus-associated. Most TCR sequences were seen very rarely across donors, but some public TCRs occurred in many.

The donors were part of the roughly 120-subject validation cohort, which stood apart from the roughly 670-subject first cohort. The V gene is TRBV5-6, the J gene TRBJ2-3, with D tentatively TRBD2 (5 bases). Input material: PBMCs. This sequence originates from a young man in good health and CMV-seropositive. The CDR3 DNA is TGTGCCAGCAGCCCGGAGGTCGGCACAGATACGCAGTATTTT. It yields the protein CASSPEVGTDTQYF.